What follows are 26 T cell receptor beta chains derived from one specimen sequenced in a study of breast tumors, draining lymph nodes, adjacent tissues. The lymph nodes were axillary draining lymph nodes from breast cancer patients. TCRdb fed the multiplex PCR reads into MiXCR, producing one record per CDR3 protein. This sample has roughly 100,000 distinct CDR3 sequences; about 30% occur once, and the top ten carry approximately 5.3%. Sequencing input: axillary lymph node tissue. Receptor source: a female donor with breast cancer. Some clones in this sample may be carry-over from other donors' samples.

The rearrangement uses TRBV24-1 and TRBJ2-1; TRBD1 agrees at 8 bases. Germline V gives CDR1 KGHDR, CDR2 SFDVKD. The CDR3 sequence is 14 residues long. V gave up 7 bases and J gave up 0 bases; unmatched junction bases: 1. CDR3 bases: TGTGCCACCAGGGGGACAGGCTCCTACAATGAGCAGTTCTTC. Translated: CATRGTGSYNEQFF.

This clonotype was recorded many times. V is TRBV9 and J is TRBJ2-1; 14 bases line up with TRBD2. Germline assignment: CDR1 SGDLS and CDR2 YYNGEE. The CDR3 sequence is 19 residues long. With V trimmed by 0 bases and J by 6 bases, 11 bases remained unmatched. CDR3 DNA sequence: TGTGCCAGCAGCGTAGGGGGGACTAGCGGGGGCTTCGGTAGCAATGAGCAGTTCTTC. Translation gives CASSVGGTSGGFGSNEQFF.

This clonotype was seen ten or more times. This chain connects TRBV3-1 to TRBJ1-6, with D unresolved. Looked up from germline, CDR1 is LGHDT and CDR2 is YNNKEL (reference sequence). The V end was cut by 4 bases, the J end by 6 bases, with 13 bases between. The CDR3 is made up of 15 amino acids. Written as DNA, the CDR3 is TGTGCCAGCAGCCGAGAAGGGAACCCTAATTCACCCCTCCACTTT. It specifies CASSREGNPNSPLHF.

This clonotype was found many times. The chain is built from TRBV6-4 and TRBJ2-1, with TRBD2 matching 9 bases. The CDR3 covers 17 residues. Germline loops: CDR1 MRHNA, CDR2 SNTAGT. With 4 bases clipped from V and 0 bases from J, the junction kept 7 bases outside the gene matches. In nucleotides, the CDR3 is TGTGCCAGCAGTGTCGCGAGTAGCGGGAGCTCCTACAATGAGCAGTTCTTC. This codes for CASSVASSGSSYNEQFF.

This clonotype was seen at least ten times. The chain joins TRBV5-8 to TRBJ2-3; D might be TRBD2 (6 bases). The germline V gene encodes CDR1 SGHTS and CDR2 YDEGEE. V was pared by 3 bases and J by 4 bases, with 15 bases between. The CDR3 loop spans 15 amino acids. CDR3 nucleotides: TGTGCCAGCAGCTATGAGACTAGGAGGCCAGATACGCAGTATTTT. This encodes CASSYETRRPDTQYF.

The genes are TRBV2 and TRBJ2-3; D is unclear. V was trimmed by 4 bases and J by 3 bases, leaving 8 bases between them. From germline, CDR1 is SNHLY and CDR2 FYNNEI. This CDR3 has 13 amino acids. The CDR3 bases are TGTGCCAGCAGTGCCCGCAGGACAGATACGCAGTATTTT. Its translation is CASSARRTDTQYF. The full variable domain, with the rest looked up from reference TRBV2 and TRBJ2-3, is EPEVTQTPSHQVTQMGQEVILRCVPISNHLYFYWYRQILGQKVEFLVSFYNNEISEKSEIFDDQFSVERPDGSNFTLKIRSTKLEDSAMYFCASSARRTDTQYFGPGTRLTVL.

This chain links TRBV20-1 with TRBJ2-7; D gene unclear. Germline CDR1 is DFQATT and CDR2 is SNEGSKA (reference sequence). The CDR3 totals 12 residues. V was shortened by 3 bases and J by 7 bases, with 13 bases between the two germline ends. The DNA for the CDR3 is TGCAGTGCTAGCTTCCGGAGCCGGGAGCAGTACTTC. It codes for CSASFRSREQYF.

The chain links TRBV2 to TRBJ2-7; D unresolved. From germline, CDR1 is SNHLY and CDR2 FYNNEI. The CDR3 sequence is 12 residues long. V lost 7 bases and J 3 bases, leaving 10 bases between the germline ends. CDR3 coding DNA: TGTGCCAGCACAACTGCAGGCTACGAGCAGTACTTC. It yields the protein CASTTAGYEQYF.

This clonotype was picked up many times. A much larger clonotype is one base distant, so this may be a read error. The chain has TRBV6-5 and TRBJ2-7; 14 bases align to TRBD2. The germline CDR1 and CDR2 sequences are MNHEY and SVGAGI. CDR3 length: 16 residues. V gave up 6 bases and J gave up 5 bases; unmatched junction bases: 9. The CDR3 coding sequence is TGTGCCAGCAGGCGACTAGCGGGAGGGCCGGGGAACGAGCAGTACTTC. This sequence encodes CASRRLAGGPGNEQYF.

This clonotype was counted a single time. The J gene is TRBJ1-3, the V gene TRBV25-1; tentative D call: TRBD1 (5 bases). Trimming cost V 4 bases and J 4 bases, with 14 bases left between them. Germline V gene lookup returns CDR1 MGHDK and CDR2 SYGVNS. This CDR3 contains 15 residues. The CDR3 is CASSGGHLPGNTIYF. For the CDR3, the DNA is TGTGCCAGCAGTGGCGGACACCTTCCCGGAAACACCATATATTTT.

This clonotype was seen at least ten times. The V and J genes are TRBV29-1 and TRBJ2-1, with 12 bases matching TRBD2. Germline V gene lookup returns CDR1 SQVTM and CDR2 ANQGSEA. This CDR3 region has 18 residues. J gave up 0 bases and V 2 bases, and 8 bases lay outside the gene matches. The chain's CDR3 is CSVELLAGGPLSYNEQFF. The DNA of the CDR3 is TGCAGCGTTGAATTGCTAGCGGGGGGGCCCCTCTCCTACAATGAGCAGTTCTTC.

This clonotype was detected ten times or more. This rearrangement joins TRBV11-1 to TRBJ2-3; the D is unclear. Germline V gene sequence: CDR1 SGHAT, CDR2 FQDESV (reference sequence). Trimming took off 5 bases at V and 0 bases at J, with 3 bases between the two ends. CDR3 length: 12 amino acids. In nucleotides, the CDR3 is TGTGCCAGCAGCCGGAGCACAGATACGCAGTATTTT. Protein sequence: CASSRSTDTQYF.

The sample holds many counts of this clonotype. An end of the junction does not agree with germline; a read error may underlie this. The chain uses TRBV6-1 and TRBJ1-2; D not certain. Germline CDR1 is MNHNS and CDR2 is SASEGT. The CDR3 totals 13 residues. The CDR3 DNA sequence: TGTGCCAGCAGGGAAGGAAAAGACTATGGCTACACCTTC. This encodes CASREGKDYGYTF.

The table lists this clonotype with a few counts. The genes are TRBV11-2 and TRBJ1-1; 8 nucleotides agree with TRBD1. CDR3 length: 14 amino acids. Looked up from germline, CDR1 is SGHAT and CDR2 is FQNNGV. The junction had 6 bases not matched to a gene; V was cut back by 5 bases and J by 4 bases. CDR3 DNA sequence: TGTGCCAGCAGCGGGGACAGGTTCGGCACTGAAGCTTTCTTT. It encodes CASSGDRFGTEAFF.

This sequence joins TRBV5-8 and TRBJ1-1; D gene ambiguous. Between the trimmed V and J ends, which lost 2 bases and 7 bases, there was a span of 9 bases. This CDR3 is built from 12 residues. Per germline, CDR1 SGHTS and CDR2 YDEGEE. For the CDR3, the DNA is TGTGCCAGCAGCTTACTATTCGTTGAAGCTTTCTTT. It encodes CASSLLFVEAFF.

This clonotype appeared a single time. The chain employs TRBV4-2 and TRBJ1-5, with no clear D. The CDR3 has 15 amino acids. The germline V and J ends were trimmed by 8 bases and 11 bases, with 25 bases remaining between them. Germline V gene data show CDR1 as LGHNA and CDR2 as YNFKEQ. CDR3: CASGAGAADIETQHF. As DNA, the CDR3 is TGTGCCAGCGGAGCAGGAGCTGCTGATATTGAGACCCAGCATTTT.

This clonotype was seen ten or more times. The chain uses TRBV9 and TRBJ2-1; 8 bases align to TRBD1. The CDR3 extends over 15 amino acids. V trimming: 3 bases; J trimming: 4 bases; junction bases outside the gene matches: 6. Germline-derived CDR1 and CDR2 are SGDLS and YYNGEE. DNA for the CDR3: TGTGCCAGCAGCGCAGGGGGCGGGACTTACAATGAGCAGTTCTTC. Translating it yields CASSAGGGTYNEQFF.

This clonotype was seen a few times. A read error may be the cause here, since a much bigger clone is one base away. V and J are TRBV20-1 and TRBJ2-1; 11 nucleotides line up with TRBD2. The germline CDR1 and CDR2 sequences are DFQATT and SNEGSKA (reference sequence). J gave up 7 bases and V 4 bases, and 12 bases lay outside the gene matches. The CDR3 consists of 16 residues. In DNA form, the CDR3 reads TGCAGTGCTAACGAGCCGGGACTAGCGGCAGAAAATGAGCAGTTCTTC. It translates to CSANEPGLAAENEQFF.

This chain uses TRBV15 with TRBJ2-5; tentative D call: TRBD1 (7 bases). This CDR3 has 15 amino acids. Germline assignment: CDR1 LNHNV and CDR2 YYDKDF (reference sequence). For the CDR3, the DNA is TGTGCTGCCAGCAGAGATCAGGGGGGCTGGGAGACCCAGTACTTC. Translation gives CAASRDQGGWETQYF.

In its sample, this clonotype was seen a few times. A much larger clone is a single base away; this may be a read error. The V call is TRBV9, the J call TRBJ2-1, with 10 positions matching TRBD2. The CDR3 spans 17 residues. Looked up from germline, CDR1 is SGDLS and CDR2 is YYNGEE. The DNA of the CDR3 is TGTGCCAGCAGCGTAGATGCTAGCGGGAGCTCCTACACTGAGCAGTTCTTC. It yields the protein CASSVDASGSSYTEQFF. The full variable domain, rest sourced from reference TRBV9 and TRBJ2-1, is DSGVTQTPKHLITATGQRVTLRCSPRSGDLSVYWYQQSLDQGLQFLIQYYNGEERAKGNILERFSAQQFPDLHSELNLSSLELGDSALYFCASSVDASGSSYTEQFFGPGTRLTVL.

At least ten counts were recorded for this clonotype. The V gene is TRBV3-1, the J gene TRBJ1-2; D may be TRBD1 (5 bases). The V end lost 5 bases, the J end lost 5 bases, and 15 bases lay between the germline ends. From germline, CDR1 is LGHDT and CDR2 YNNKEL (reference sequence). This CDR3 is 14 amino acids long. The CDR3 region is CASSEPGRGYGYTF. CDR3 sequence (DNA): TGTGCCAGCAGCGAACCGGGGCGAGGGTATGGCTACACCTTC.

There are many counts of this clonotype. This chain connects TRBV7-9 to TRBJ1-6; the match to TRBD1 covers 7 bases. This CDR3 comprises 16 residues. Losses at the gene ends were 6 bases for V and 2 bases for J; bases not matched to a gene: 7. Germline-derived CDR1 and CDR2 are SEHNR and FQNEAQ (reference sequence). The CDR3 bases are TGTGCCAGCAGTCCAGGGGGAGGGGCCTATAATTCACCCCTCCACTTT. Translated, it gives CASSPGGGAYNSPLHF.

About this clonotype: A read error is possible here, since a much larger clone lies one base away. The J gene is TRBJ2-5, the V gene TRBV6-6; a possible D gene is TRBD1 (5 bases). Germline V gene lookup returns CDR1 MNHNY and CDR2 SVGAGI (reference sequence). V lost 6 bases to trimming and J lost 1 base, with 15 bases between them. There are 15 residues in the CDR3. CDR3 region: CASRRPIGAQETQYF. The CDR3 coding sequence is TGTGCCAGCAGGCGGCCGATAGGGGCCCAAGAGACCCAGTACTTC.

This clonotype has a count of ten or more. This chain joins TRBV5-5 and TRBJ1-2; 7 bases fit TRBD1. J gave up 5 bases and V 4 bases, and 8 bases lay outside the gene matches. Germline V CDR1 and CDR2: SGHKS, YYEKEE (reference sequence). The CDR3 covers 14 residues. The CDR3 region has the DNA TGTGCCAGCAGCCCCGACAGGGACCGATATGGCTACACCTTC. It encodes CASSPDRDRYGYTF.

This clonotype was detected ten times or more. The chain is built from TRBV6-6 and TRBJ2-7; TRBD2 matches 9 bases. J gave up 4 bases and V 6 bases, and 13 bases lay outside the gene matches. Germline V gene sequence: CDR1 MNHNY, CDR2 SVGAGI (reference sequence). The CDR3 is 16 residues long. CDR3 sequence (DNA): TGTGCCAGCAGCCTCGGGGGAGCGGGAGGACGATACGAGCAGTACTTC. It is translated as CASSLGGAGGRYEQYF.

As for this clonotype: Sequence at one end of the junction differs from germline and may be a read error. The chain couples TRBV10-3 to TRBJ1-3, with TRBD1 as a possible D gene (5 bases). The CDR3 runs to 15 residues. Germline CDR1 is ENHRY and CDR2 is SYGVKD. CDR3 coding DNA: TGTGCCATCACTAAGACGGGGCTCTCTGGAGACACCATATATTTT. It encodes CAITKTGLSGDTIYF.